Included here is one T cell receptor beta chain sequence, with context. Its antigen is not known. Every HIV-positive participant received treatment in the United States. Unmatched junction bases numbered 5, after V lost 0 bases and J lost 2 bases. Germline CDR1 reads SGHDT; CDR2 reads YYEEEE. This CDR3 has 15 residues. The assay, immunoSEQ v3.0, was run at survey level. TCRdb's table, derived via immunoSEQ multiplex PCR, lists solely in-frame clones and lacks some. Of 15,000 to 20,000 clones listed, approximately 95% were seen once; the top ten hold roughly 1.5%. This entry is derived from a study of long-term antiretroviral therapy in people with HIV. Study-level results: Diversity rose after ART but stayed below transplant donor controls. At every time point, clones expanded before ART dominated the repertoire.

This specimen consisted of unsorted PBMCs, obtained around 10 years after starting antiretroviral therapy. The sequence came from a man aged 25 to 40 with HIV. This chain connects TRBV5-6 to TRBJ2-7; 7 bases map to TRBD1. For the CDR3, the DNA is TGTGCCAGCAGCTTGGGGACAGGCGGGCCCTACGAGCAGTACTTC. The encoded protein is CASSLGTGGPYEQYF.